A single sample gave rise to the 12 T cell receptor beta chains below, sequenced in a study of T cells in Graves' hyperthyroidism and ophthalmopathy. RNA transcripts yielded amplified TCR beta CDR3 regions. HTBI primers drove first-round RT-PCR of the TCR CDR3. TCRdb redid the calling of the multiplex PCR reads with MiXCR, one entry per CDR3 protein. The table includes about 560,000 distinct CDR3 sequences, 13% to 15% detected once. Sequenced input: blood. These receptors were taken from a woman between 40 and 50 years old with Graves' hyperthyroidism.

This clonotype was recorded a few times. This chain uses TRBV7-9 with TRBJ1-5; 7 nucleotides align to TRBD1. Losses at the gene ends were 5 bases for V and 4 bases for J; bases not matched to a gene: 2. The length of the CDR3 is 13 residues. Germline-derived CDR1 and CDR2 are SEHNR and FQNEAQ (reference sequence). CDR3 amino acids: CASSTGQNQPQHF. The CDR3, as DNA: TGTGCCAGCAGCACGGGACAGAATCAGCCCCAGCATTTT.

This clonotype turned up a few times. The J gene is TRBJ2-6, the V gene TRBV12-5; D is uncertain. Germline V gene lookup returns CDR1 LGHNT and CDR2 FRNRAP. Deletions cut 5 bases from V and 0 bases from J, with 5 bases between. The CDR3 covers 14 residues. In DNA form, the CDR3 reads TGTGCTAGTGGTCCCATCTCTGGGGCCAACGTCCTGACTTTC. This codes for CASGPISGANVLTF.

This clonotype turned up a few times. The V gene is TRBV29-1, the J gene TRBJ2-7; 9 bases map to TRBD1. This CDR3 contains 14 residues. With 6 bases clipped from V and 2 bases from J, the junction kept 8 bases outside the gene matches. Germline loops: CDR1 SQVTM, CDR2 ANQGSEA. The CDR3 DNA follows: TGCAGCGTCCCCGGGAGACAGGGGGCCTACGAGCAGTACTTC. Amino acids: CSVPGRQGAYEQYF.

In this sample, this clonotype turned up many times. This chain connects TRBV2 to TRBJ1-5; D is ambiguous. The CDR3 is 13 residues long. The germline V gene has CDR1 SNHLY and CDR2 FYNNEI. V was cut by 7 bases and J by 6 bases, with 13 bases left in between. The CDR3 DNA reads TGTGCCAGCAATATCAGTCCCGCTCAGCCCCAGCATTTT. It encodes CASNISPAQPQHF.

This clonotype was seen more than once but under ten times. V and J are TRBV7-3 and TRBJ1-1, with no clear D. Germline CDR1 SGHTA, CDR2 FQGTGA. Trimming shortened V by 5 bases and J by 8 bases, and 15 bases separated the two germline ends. This CDR3 is built from 13 residues. DNA of the CDR3: TGTGCCAGCAGCCCCGGACGGATCCTAGAAGCTTTCTTT. Protein: CASSPGRILEAFF.

This clonotype was observed many times. This rearrangement joins TRBV12-3 or TRBV12-4 to TRBJ1-4; 8 positions agree with TRBD1. V was clipped by 4 bases and J by 10 bases; unmatched bases: 5. The CDR3 covers 13 residues. CDR3 sequence (DNA): TGTGCCAGCAGTTCACCTACAGGGGGAAAACTGTTTTTT. Protein sequence: CASSSPTGGKLFF.

This clonotype appeared a few times. This clone may be a read error of a much larger clone one base away. This chain joins TRBV20-1 and TRBJ2-7; maybe TRBD2 (6 bases). CDR1 is DFQATT and CDR2 is SNEGSKA in the germline V gene (reference sequence). The V end was cut by 3 bases, the J end by 8 bases, with 17 bases between. CDR3 length: 13 residues. CDR3 protein: CSASVAGMGKQYF. The DNA for the CDR3 is TGCAGTGCTAGTGTTGCGGGAATGGGTAAGCAGTACTTC.

This clonotype was detected a few times. V usage is TRBV5-1 and J usage is TRBJ2-5; TRBD1 is a possible D gene (5 bases). The germline V gene has CDR1 SGHRS and CDR2 YFSETQ. The CDR3 runs to 16 residues. V lost 0 bases and J 5 bases, leaving 17 bases between the germline ends. CDR3 protein: CASSLGGTIKGETQYF. In nucleotides, the CDR3 is TGCGCCAGCAGCTTGGGCGGCACAATAAAGGGGGAGACCCAGTACTTC. The whole variable domain, remainder taken from reference TRBV5-1 and TRBJ2-5, is KAGVTQTPRYLIKTRGQQVTLSCSPISGHRSVSWYQQTPGQGLQFLFEYFSETQRNKGNFPGRFSGRQFSNSRSEMNVSTLELGDSALYLCASSLGGTIKGETQYFGPGTRLLVL.

This clonotype has a count of ten or more. The rearrangement uses TRBV5-1 and TRBJ2-3, with 9 bases that match TRBD2. V lost 4 bases, J lost 5 bases, and 11 bases stayed unmatched. Germline values: CDR1 SGHRS, CDR2 YFSETQ. The length of the CDR3 is 16 residues. CDR3 region: CASSPIAGVLEDTQYF. In DNA form, the CDR3 reads TGCGCCAGCAGCCCCATAGCGGGAGTTCTTGAAGATACGCAGTATTTT.

The table lists this clonotype with many counts. CDR3 sequence: CASSPRDGNTEAFF. The CDR3 coding sequence is TGTGCCAGCAGTCCCCGGGACGGAAACACTGAAGCTTTCTTT. The V gene is TRBV12-3 or TRBV12-4, the J gene TRBJ1-1; D is possibly TRBD1 (5 bases). The CDR3 sequence is 14 residues long. V lost 5 bases to trimming and J lost 2 bases, with 12 bases between them.

This clonotype has ten or more counts. The chain employs TRBV7-6 and TRBJ2-7; 7 positions match TRBD2. The germline V gene has CDR1 SGHVS and CDR2 FNYEAQ. This CDR3 region has 17 residues. Trimming cost V 2 bases and J 2 bases; bases outside gene matches: 12. The CDR3 here is CASSLIGSSGGTYEQYF. CDR3 bases: TGTGCCAGCAGCTTAATTGGGTCTAGCGGAGGGACCTACGAGCAGTACTTC. Drawing the rest from reference TRBV7-6 and TRBJ2-7, the complete variable domain is GAGVSQSPRYKVTKRGQDVALRCDPISGHVSLYWYRQALGQGPEFLTYFNYEAQQDKSGLPNDRFSAERPEGSISTLTIQRTEQRDSAMYRCASSLIGSSGGTYEQYFGPGTRLTVT.

The chain joins TRBV19 to TRBJ2-5, with TRBD1 identical over 8 bases. Germline lookup yields CDR1 LNHDA and CDR2 SQIVND (reference sequence). The CDR3 runs to 13 residues. V shed 3 bases and J 4 bases; nucleotides not matched to a gene: 1. DNA for the CDR3: TGTGCCAGTAGTATGCAGGGGGCAGAGACCCAGTACTTC. This gives the protein CASSMQGAETQYF.